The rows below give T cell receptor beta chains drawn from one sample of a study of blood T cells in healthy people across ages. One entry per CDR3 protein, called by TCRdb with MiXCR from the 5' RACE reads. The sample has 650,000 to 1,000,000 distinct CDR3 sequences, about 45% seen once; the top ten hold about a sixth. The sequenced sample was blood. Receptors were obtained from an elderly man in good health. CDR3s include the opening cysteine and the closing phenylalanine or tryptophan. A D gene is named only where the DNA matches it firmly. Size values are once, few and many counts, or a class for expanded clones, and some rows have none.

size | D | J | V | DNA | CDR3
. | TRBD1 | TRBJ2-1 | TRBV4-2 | TGTGCCAGCAGCCAGGATCCGGGACAGGGTTTTGAGCAGTTCTTC | CASSQDPGQGFEQFF
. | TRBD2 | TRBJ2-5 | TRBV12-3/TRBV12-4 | TGTGCCAGCAGCGAAACCGGGACTAGCGGCGAGACCCAGTACTTC | CASSETGTSGETQYF
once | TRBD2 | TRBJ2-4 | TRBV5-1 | TGCGCCAGCACCGTAGCGGGAGAGGTAAACATTCAGTACTTC | CASTVAGEVNIQYF
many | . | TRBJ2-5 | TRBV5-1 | TGCGCCAGCAGCGGGGGGTCTAGCGAGCAAGAGACCCAGTACTTC | CASSGGSSEQETQYF
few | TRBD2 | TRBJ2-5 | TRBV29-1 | TGCAGCGTTGGGGGTCGGAAGAGACTAGCGGAAGAGACCCAGTACTTC | CSVGGRKRLAEETQYF
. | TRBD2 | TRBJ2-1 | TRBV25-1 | TGTGCCAGCAGTGCGTGGACTAGCGGGAGCTATGAGCAGTTCTTC | CASSAWTSGSYEQFF
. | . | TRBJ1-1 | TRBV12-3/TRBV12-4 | TGTGCCAGCACCTATAGGGGAGCTGAAGCTTTCTTT | CASTYRGAEAFF
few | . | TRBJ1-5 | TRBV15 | TGTGCCACCAGCAGAGATCGGTTGGATCAGCCCCAGCATTTT | CATSRDRLDQPQHF
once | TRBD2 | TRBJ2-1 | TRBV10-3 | TGTGCCATCAGTTCCCCGTCGGGACTAGCGGGAGGGAATGAGCAGTTCTTC | CAISSPSGLAGGNEQFF
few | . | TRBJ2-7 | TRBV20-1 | TGCAGTGCTAGAGATCCGAAGGCGGGATCCACCTACGAGCAGTACTTC | CSARDPKAGSTYEQYF
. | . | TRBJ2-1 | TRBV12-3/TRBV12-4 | TGTGCTAGCAGTCCGTATCCGAAGGAGCAGTTCTTC | CASSPYPKEQFF
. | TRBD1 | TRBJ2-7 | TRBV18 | TGTGCCAGCTCGACCGGTATAGGAGGACAGGGGTTCGAGCAGTACTTC | CASSTGIGGQGFEQYF
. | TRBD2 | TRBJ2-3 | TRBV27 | TGTGCCAGCAGTTTTCATCTAGCGGGGGGGCCAGATACGCAGTATTTT | CASSFHLAGGPDTQYF
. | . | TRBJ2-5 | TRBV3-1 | TGTGCCAGCAGTCAATTGTTGACAGACCTTCAAGAGACCCAGTACTTC | CASSQLLTDLQETQYF
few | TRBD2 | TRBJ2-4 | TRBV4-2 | TGTGCCAGCAGCCAAGATCGGCTTACTAGCGGGACCCTCCTACGTGGGCAGTACTTC | CASSQDRLTSGTLLRGQYF
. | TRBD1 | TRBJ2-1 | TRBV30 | TGTGCCTGGAACAGGGGGTATATGAATGAGCAGTTCTTC | CAWNRGYMNEQFF
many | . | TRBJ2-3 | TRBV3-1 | TGTGCCAGCAGCCAAAAGATAGGCGTTGGGACAGATACGCAGTATTTT | CASSQKIGVGTDTQYF
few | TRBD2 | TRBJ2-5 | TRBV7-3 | TGTGCCAGCAGCTCAGTAGCGGGAAGGGTAGAGACCCAGTACTTC | CASSSVAGRVETQYF
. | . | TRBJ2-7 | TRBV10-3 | TGTGCCATCAGTGAGCCTTACAGGGTGGCCCCCTCCGAGCAGTACTTC | CAISEPYRVAPSEQYF
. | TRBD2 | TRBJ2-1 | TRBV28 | TGTGCCAGCAGTCAACTAGCGACCGGCTCCTACAATGAGCAGTTCTTC | CASSQLATGSYNEQFF
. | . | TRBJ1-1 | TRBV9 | TGTGCCAGCAGCGCCCCCGGGACGGTCGACACTGAAGCTTTCTTT | CASSAPGTVDTEAFF
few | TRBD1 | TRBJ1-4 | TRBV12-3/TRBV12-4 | TGTGCCAGCAGCGGACAGGGACGAGGGGAAAAACTGTTTTTT | CASSGQGRGEKLFF
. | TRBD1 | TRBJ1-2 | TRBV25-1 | TGTGCCAGCAGTAGCGAACAGGGGAGAGGCTACACCTTC | CASSSEQGRGYTF
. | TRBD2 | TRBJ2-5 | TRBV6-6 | TGTGCCAGCAGTCACGCCGGGACTAGCGGGGGGCAAGAGACCCAGTACTTC | CASSHAGTSGGQETQYF
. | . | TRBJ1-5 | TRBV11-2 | TGTGCCAGCAGCTTAGAGGCCTTACAGCCCCAGCATTTT | CASSLEALQPQHF
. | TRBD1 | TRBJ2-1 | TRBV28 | TGTGCCAGCAGTTTCGGGGGGACAGGGTCGCACAATGAGCAGTTCTTC | CASSFGGTGSHNEQFF
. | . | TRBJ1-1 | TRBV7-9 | TGTGCCAGCAGCTTAGACTGGGAAGCTTTCTTT | CASSLDWEAFF
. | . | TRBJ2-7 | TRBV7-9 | TGTGCCAGCAGCTACCAGCCAGGGGAAGGATTGGGCGAGCAGTACTTC | CASSYQPGEGLGEQYF
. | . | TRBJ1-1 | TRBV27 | TGTGCCAGCAGTTTCCGCAGAGAGAACACTGAAGCTTTCTTT | CASSFRRENTEAFF
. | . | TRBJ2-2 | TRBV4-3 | TGCGCCAGCAGCCAAGAAGGGGCCCTGCCTACCGGGGAGCTGTTTTTT | CASSQEGALPTGELFF
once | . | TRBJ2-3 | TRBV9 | TGTGCCAGCAGCGTAGAAAGGGCCCCGGGGAGCGGCACAGATACGCAGTATTTT | CASSVERAPGSGTDTQYF
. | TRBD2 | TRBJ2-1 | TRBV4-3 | TGCGCCAGCAGCCCGAGGGTAGCGGGAGGTGAGCAGTTCTTC | CASSPRVAGGEQFF
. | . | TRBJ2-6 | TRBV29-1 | TGCAGCGTTGATAACCCCTCTGGGGCCAACGTCCTGACTTTC | CSVDNPSGANVLTF
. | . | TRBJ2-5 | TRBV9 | TGTGCCAGCAGCGTAGAGGTGGACACCGACAATGAGCAGTACTTC | CASSVEVDTDNEQYF
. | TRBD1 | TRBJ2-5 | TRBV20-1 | TGCAGTGTTTGGGGACAGGGGTTTTTTGAGACCCAGTACTTC | CSVWGQGFFETQYF
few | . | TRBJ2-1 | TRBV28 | TGTGCCAGCAGTTCCAGGATGAGCTCCTACAATGAGCAGTTCTTC | CASSSRMSSYNEQFF
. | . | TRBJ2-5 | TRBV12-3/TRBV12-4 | TGTGCCAGCACCCAAGGGGCGGGGCAAGAGACCCAGTACTTC | CASTQGAGQETQYF
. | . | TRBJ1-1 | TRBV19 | TGTGCCAGTAGCAAAACCCGGGGTGAAGCTTTCTTT | CASSKTRGEAFF
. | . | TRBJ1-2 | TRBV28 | TGTGCCAGCAGTCTTACAGGCATGGGCGGCTACACCTTC | CASSLTGMGGYTF
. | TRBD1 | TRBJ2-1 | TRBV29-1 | TGCAGCGTGCATACCCAGGGGGCGCGGGGCAATGAGCAGTTCTTC | CSVHTQGARGNEQFF
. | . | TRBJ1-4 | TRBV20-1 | TGCAGTGCTAGGGCCAACACAGGGAATGAAAAACTGTTTTTT | CSARANTGNEKLFF
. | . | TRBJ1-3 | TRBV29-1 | TGCAGCGTTGGAGTGGAATTTGATGGAAACACCATATATTTT | CSVGVEFDGNTIYF